These 17 T cell receptor beta chains were all obtained from the same sample, sequenced in a study of blood T cell repertoires in COVID-19. Sequencing was performed with immunoSEQ multiplex PCR; in TCRdb, only in-frame clones are kept and a portion is missing. The sample has 200,000 to 250,000 clones, 75% to 85% seen once. Sequencing was done on a sample of PBMCs or T cells enriched from blood (not recorded which). These receptors all come from a man between 40 and 49 years old who had recovered from COVID-19.

In regard to this clone: Sequence at one end of the junction differs from germline and may be a read error. CDR3 sequence (DNA): TGTGCCAGCAGTGAGTCCAGAGGCGAGAACTTT. It specifies CASSESRGENF. This chain connects TRBV2 to TRBJ1-1; no firm D call. This CDR3 is built from 11 residues. In germline, CDR1 is SNHLY, CDR2 FYNNEI.

This chain connects TRBV19 to TRBJ2-3, with 8 positions matching TRBD2. The CDR3 covers 14 residues. The J segment lost 4 bases and the V segment lost 7 bases, leaving 7 bases of the junction unmatched. Germline V lookup: CDR1 LNHDA, CDR2 SQIVND (reference sequence). This CDR3 reads CASTGERESDTQYF. CDR3 sequence (DNA): TGTGCCAGTACGGGGGAGCGGGAGTCAGATACGCAGTATTTT. Full variable domain (missing parts from reference TRBV19 and TRBJ2-3): DGGITQSPKYLFRKEGQNVTLSCEQNLNHDAMYWYRQDPGQGLRLIYYSQIVNDFQKGDIAEGYSVSREKKESFPLTVTSAQKNPTAFYLCASTGERESDTQYFGPGTRLTVL.

The genes are TRBV19 and TRBJ2-7; 9 nucleotides match TRBD2. CDR3 length: 14 residues. V trimming: 8 bases; J trimming: 7 bases; junction bases outside the gene matches: 12. Germline V lookup: CDR1 LNHDA, CDR2 SQIVND (reference sequence). In DNA, the CDR3 is TGTGCCAGTGGGACGGGACTAGCAGTGAGGGAGCAGTACTTC. Residues: CASGTGLAVREQYF.

The V and J genes are TRBV29-1 and TRBJ1-2; 7 bases line up with TRBD1. Germline V gene sequence: CDR1 SQVTM, CDR2 ANQGSEA. The CDR3 totals 14 residues. The V gene end was trimmed by 4 bases and the J gene end by 4 bases; junction bases not matched to a gene: 9. CDR3 residues: CSVARDSEFYGYTF. The CDR3 DNA follows: TGCAGCGTTGCCCGGGACAGCGAATTCTATGGCTACACCTTC.

The chain employs TRBV12-3 or TRBV12-4 and TRBJ2-3; TRBD2 agrees at 11 bases. The CDR3 is 13 amino acids. J was trimmed by 9 bases and V by 3 bases; bases with no gene match: 2. The CDR3 region is CASSFTSGSTQYF. CDR3 bases: TGTGCCAGCAGTTTCACTAGCGGGAGCACGCAGTATTTT.

The chain links TRBV12-3 or TRBV12-4 to TRBJ1-5, with D hard to call. This CDR3 has 12 amino acids. Trimming removed 3 bases at V and 9 bases at J, with 9 bases between. The CDR3 spells CASSFQPGPQHF. The DNA for the CDR3 is TGTGCCAGCAGTTTTCAACCCGGGCCCCAGCATTTT.

The V gene is TRBV5-4, the J gene TRBJ1-1; 7 bases match TRBD1. V was clipped by 4 bases and J by 5 bases; unmatched bases: 11. The V gene's germline CDR1 is SGHNT and CDR2 YYREEE (reference sequence). CDR3 size: 15 residues. CDR3: CASSAKDRARTEAFF. CDR3 DNA: TGTGCCAGCAGCGCCAAAGACAGGGCTCGGACTGAAGCTTTCTTT.

V is TRBV10-3 and J is TRBJ2-1, with 7 bases that match TRBD2. Unmatched junction bases numbered 6, after V lost 3 bases and J lost 4 bases. The CDR3 runs to 15 residues. The germline CDR1 and CDR2 sequences are ENHRY and SYGVKD. The CDR3 loop is CAISDAQRGYNEQFF. CDR3 coding DNA: TGTGCCATCAGTGATGCCCAGCGGGGATACAATGAGCAGTTCTTC.

V gene TRBV5-6 combines with J gene TRBJ2-7; 7 bases line up with TRBD1. Germline loops: CDR1 SGHDT, CDR2 YYEEEE. Unmatched junction bases numbered 13, after V lost 2 bases and J lost 5 bases. The CDR3 is made up of 16 amino acids. CDR3 DNA sequence: TGTGCCAGCAGCTTTAGGAAACAGGGGCGGGTAGACGAGCAGTACTTC. Encoded protein: CASSFRKQGRVDEQYF.

This chain uses TRBV5-1 with TRBJ1-1, with TRBD1 identical over 7 bases. From germline, CDR1 is SGHRS and CDR2 YFSETQ. This CDR3 is 17 amino acids long. The V and J ends lost 4 bases and 2 bases, in that order; junction bases with no gene match: 14. The CDR3 coding sequence is TGCGCCAGCAGCCGAACTTCCGGGACAGCTTCAAACACTGAAGCTTTCTTT. Translation gives CASSRTSGTASNTEAFF.

The chain combines TRBV5-6 with TRBJ1-3, with 7 bases fitting TRBD1. Germline-derived CDR1 and CDR2 are SGHDT and YYEEEE. V shed 2 bases and J 4 bases; nucleotides not matched to a gene: 9. The CDR3 length is 16 residues. DNA of the CDR3: TGTGCCAGCAGCTTCCTCCTCGACAGGGTCGGAAACACCATATATTTT. Its protein is CASSFLLDRVGNTIYF.

This clone has only a few counts. This same CDR3 is encoded by further DNA sequences in the sample. The V gene is TRBV3-1 (or the pseudogene TRBV3-2), the J gene TRBJ2-1, with TRBD2 matching 7 bases. V dropped 0 bases and J dropped 3; count of bases not matched to a gene: 2. This CDR3 is built from 15 residues. The germline CDR1 and CDR2 sequences are LGHDT and YNNKEL (reference sequence). The CDR3: CASSQELAVYNEQFF. CDR3 nucleotide sequence: TGTGCCAGCAGCCAAGAGCTAGCGGTCTACAATGAGCAGTTCTTC.

The chain employs TRBV9 and TRBJ2-5; D may be TRBD1 (5 bases). Germline CDR1 and CDR2: SGDLS and YYNGEE. The CDR3 runs 15 residues. V lost 2 bases to trimming and J lost 5 bases, with 16 bases between them. CDR3 amino acids: CASSVRTGAGETQYF. The CDR3 DNA is TGTGCCAGCAGCGTTCGAACAGGCGCAGGGGAGACCCAGTACTTC.

The chain joins TRBV7-2 to TRBJ1-5; perhaps TRBD1 as D (6 bases). The CDR3 totals 14 residues. Trimming stripped 6 bases from V and 3 bases from J, with 12 bases between. Germline CDR1 and CDR2: SGHTA and FQGNSA. The CDR3 sequence: CASSSGGHNQPQHF. As DNA, the CDR3 is TGTGCCAGCAGTAGCGGGGGACACAATCAGCCCCAGCATTTT.

This rearrangement joins TRBV12-3 or TRBV12-4 to TRBJ1-2, with D unresolved. V was clipped by 7 bases and J by 4 bases, with 13 bases between them. The length of the CDR3 is 13 residues. The CDR3 DNA is TGTGCCAGCACCGCAGGACTCTCCTATGGCTACACCTTC. Translating it yields CASTAGLSYGYTF.

The chain has TRBV24-1 and TRBJ2-7; D is unclear. CDR3 length: 15 amino acids. Trimming shortened V by 4 bases and J by 2 bases, and 14 bases separated the two germline ends. CDR1 and CDR2 from the germline V gene are KGHDR and SFDVKD. CDR3 nucleotide sequence: TGTGCCACCAGTGACCAACGCCAAGGAGCCTACGAGCAGTACTTC. This translates into CATSDQRQGAYEQYF.

This chain links TRBV2 with TRBJ1-1; no firm D call. The V gene's germline CDR1 is SNHLY and CDR2 FYNNEI. This CDR3 spans 13 amino acids. V dropped 4 bases and J dropped 5 bases, with 11 bases sitting between them. In DNA, the CDR3 is TGTGCCAGCAGTGTCCGGGGAAGGACTGAAGCTTTCTTT. This translates into CASSVRGRTEAFF.